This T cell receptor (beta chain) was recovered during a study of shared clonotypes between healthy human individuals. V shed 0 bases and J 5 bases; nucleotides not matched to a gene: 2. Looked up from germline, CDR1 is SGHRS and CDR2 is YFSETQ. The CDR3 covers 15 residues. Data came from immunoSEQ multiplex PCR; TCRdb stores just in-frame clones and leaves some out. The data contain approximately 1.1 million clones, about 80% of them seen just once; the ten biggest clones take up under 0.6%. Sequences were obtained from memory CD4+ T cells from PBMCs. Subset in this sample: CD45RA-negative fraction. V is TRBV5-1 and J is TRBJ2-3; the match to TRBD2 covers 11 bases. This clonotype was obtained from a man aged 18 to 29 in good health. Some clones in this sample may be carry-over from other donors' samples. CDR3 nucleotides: TGCGCCAGCAGCTTGGCTAGCGGGAGGATAGATACGCAGTATTTT. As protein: CASSLASGRIDTQYF.